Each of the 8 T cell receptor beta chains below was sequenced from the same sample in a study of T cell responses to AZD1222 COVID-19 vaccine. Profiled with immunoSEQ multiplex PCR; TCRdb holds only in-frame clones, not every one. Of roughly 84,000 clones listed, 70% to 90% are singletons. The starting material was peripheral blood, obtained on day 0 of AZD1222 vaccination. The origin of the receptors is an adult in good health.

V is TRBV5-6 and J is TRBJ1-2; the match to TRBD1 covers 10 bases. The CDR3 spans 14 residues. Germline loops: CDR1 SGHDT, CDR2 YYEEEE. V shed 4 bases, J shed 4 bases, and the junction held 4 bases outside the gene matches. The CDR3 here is CASSTGQGGYGYTF. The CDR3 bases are TGTGCCAGCAGCACAGGACAGGGGGGCTATGGCTACACCTTC.

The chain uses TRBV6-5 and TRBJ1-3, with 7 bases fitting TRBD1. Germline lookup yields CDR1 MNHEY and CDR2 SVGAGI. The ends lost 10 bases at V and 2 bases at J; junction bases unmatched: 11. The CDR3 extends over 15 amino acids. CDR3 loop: CATWGQGGPGNTIYF. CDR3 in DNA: TGTGCCACCTGGGGTCAGGGGGGGCCTGGAAACACCATATATTTT.

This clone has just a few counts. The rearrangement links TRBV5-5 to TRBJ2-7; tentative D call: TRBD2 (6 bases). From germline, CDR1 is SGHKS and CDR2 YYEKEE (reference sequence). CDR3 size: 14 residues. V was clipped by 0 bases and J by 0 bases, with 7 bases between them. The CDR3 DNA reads TGTGCCAGCAGCTTGGGGCGGGACTCCTACGAGCAGTACTTC. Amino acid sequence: CASSLGRDSYEQYF.

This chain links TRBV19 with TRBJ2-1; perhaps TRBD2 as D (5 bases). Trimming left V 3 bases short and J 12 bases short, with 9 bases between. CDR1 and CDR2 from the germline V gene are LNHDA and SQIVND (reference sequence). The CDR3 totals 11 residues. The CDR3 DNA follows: TGTGCCAGTAGTATTCGAGGGATGCAGTTCTTC. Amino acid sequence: CASSIRGMQFF.

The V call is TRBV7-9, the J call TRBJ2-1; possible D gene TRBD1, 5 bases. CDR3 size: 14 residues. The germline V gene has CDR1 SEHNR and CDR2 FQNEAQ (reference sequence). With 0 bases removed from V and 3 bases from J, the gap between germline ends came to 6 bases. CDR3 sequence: CASSLAQGYNEQFF. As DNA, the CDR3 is TGTGCCAGCAGCTTAGCGCAGGGCTACAATGAGCAGTTCTTC.

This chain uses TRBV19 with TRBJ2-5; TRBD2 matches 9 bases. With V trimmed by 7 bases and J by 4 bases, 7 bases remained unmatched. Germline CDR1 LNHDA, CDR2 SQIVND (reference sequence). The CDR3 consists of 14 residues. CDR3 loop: CASTQGLASETQYF. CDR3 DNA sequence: TGTGCCAGTACCCAAGGACTAGCGTCAGAGACCCAGTACTTC.

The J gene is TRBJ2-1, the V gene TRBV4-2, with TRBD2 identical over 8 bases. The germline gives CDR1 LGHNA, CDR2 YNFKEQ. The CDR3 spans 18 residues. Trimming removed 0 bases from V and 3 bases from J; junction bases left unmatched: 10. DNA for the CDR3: TGTGCCAGCAGCCAAGACCCCGGACTAGCAGCCAACTACAATGAGCAGTTCTTC. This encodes CASSQDPGLAANYNEQFF.

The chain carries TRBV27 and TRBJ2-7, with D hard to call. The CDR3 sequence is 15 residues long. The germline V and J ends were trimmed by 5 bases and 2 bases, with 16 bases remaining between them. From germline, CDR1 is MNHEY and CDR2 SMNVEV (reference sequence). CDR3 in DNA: TGTGCCAGCAGTACTATTCATGCTGGGGCCTACGAGCAGTACTTC. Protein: CASSTIHAGAYEQYF.